What follows describes a single TCR beta chain. Time point noted: healthy volunteer bleed at 2 weeks. It was unfractionated whole blood from which total RNA was extracted. TCRdb recomputed calls from the RACE reads with MiXCR, one row per CDR3 protein. The sample includes about 93,000 distinct CDR3 sequences, around 9% of them seen just once. The record originates from a study of human T cells and chemical hapten exposure. The germline gives CDR1 SGHVS, CDR2 FQNEAQ. The ends lost 5 bases at V and 5 bases at J; junction bases unmatched: 8. The CDR3 has 15 amino acids. The chain employs TRBV7-8 and TRBJ2-1; 8 positions match TRBD1. The sequenced sample consisted of whole blood. This receptor was taken from a female donor in good health. Some clones in this sample may be carry-over from other donors' samples. CDR3 sequence: CASSPDRGGHNEQFF. The CDR3 bases are TGTGCCAGCAGCCCAGACAGGGGCGGTCACAATGAGCAGTTCTTC.